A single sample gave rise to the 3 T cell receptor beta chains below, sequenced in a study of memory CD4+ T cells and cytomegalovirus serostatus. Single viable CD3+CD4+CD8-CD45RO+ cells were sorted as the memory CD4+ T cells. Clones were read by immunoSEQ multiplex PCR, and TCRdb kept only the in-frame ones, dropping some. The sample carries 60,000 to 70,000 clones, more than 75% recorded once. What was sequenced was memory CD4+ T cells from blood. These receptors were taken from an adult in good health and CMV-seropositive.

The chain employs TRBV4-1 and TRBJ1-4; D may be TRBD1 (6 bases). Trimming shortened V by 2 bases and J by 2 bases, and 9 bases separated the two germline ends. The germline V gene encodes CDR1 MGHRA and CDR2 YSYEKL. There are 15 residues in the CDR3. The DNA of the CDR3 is TGCGCCAGCAGCCAAACAGGGCCTACTAATGAAAAACTGTTTTTT. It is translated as CASSQTGPTNEKLFF.

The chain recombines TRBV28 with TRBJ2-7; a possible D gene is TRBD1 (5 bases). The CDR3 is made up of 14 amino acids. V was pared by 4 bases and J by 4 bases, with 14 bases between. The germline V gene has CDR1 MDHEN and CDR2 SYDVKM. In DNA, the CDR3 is TGTGCCAGCAGTTATATCGACAGCTCTTACGAGCAGTACTTC. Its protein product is CASSYIDSSYEQYF.

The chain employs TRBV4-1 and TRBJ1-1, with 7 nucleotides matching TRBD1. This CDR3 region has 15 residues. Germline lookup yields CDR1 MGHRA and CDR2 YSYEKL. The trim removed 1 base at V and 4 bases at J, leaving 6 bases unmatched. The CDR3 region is CASSQGAQGITEAFF. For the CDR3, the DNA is TGCGCCAGCAGCCAAGGGGCACAGGGGATCACTGAAGCTTTCTTT.